This T cell receptor (beta chain) was recorded in a study of low-dose radiotherapy and immunotherapy resistance in tumors. As for the study in general: Every 2 weeks, cohort 1 got 0.5 Gy, reaching 6.5 Gy to the planning target volume. Cyclophosphamide was given intravenously at 200 mg/m2 every two weeks, and each dose came one day before radiation and immunotherapy.

This clonotype has a count of ten or more. cDNA synthesis used a TRAV/TRBV-specific primer set for both chains. The authors amplified TCRs for 20 PCR cycles with a constant-region primer and a V-primer adapter. TCRdb ran MiXCR on the reads and lists one entry per CDR3 protein. The sample yields 75,000 to 95,000 distinct CDR3 sequences, 15% to 20% seen once. The time point here: before trial treatment. The CDR3 is 15 amino acids. V trimming: 1 base; J trimming: 4 bases; junction bases outside the gene matches: 6. Germline V gene data show CDR1 as SEHNR and CDR2 as FQNEAQ (reference sequence). This TCR came from a male donor with prostate cancer. The rearrangement joins TRBV7-9 to TRBJ1-2, with 7 positions matching TRBD1. The starting material was PBMCs, obtained before treatment. The CDR3 here is CASSLDAGGIYGYTF. The CDR3 DNA is TGTGCCAGCAGCTTAGATGCAGGGGGTATCTATGGCTACACCTTC.